This TCR beta chain was documented in a study of T-cell memory formation after mild COVID-19. This clonotype has more than one count but fewer than ten. Looked up from germline, CDR1 is DFQATT and CDR2 is SNEGSKA (reference sequence). This CDR3 has 15 residues. Between the trimmed V and J ends, which lost 8 bases and 7 bases, there was a span of 24 bases. TCRdb reprocessed the 5' RACE reads via MiXCR and lists one record per CDR3 protein. The table records about 540,000 distinct CDR3 sequences, roughly 22% of them present only once. The TCR originated in an adult woman who had mild COVID-19 (a few samples of this study predate the infection). Cell type and time point are not known. V and J are TRBV20-1 and TRBJ2-1; D is undetermined. Material: PBMCs or a T cell subset sorted from them (not recorded which). The CDR3 loop reads CSSKNLGPFENEQFF. The CDR3 coding sequence is TGCAGTTCAAAGAACCTAGGACCGTTTGAGAATGAGCAGTTCTTC.